A selection of T cell receptor beta chains follows, all from one sample in a study of T cell changes during pregnancy in multiple sclerosis. The protocol was immunoSEQ multiplex PCR, while the TCRdb copy is restricted to in-frame clones and leaves out a portion. The repertoire includes about 70,000 clones, about 94% of them detected once, and more than 0.45% sits in the top ten. Sequenced here: peripheral blood, sampled in the third trimester of pregnancy. The receptors here all came from a female donor with multiple sclerosis, enrolled in a pregnancy study. Both conserved end residues are part of each CDR3. D genes are given only for firm matches. Clone size, where shown, is once, few, many, or a class for clones that have expanded.

size	D	V	J	CDR3	DNA
.	.	TRBV7-8	TRBJ2-2	CASSYTGFAGELFF	TGTGCCAGCAGCTACACGGGATTCGCCGGGGAGCTGTTTTTT
.	.	TRBV7-9	TRBJ1-4	CASSLPGEKLFF	TGTGCCAGCAGTCTTCCAGGGGAAAAACTGTTTTTT
.	TRBD1	TRBV27	TRBJ2-4	CASRRTGSKNIQYF	TGTGCCAGCAGGCGGACAGGGTCCAAAAACATTCAGTACTTC
.	TRBD1	TRBV7-8	TRBJ1-5	CASSLVRNIWRGPLQPQHF	TGTGCCAGCAGCTTAGTGCGTAATATATGGAGGGGGCCCTTGCAGCCCCAGCATTTT
once	TRBD2	TRBV6-5	TRBJ2-5	CASSYTPGLAGGTQYF	TGTGCCAGCAGTTACACCCCGGGACTAGCGGGGGGGACCCAGTACTTC
.	.	TRBV7-6	TRBJ2-1	CASSLKRAPGNEQFF	TGTGCCAGCAGCCTAAAAAGGGCCCCGGGGAATGAGCAGTTCTTC
.	TRBD2	TRBV28	TRBJ2-2	CASSLPGLGVGELFF	TGTGCCAGCAGTCTACCGGGACTAGGGGTCGGGGAGCTGTTTTTT
.	.	TRBV7-2	TRBJ1-5	CASSFRGEPQHF	TGTGCCAGCAGCTTCCGAGGTGAGCCCCAGCATTTT
.	TRBD2	TRBV5-1	TRBJ2-4	CASSLVGEGAKNIQYF	TGCGCCAGCAGCTTGGTGGGGGAGGGAGCCAAAAACATTCAGTACTTC
few	.	TRBV15	TRBJ1-1	CATSRDRATEAFF	TGTGCCACCAGCAGGGACAGAGCCACTGAAGCTTTCTTT
.	.	TRBV4-2	TRBJ2-1	CASSQEDSPSNEQFF	TGTGCCAGCAGCCAAGAGGACAGCCCCTCCAATGAGCAGTTCTTC
.	.	TRBV15	TRBJ2-4	CATSRGGTAKNIQYF	TGTGCCACCAGCAGAGGCGGAACGGCCAAAAACATTCAGTACTTC
.	TRBD1	TRBV7-2	TRBJ1-2	CASSPRGPSGLGYTF	TGTGCCAGCAGCCCCAGGGGGCCCTCCGGGCTAGGCTACACCTTC
.	.	TRBV7-9	TRBJ2-2	CASSPFLTGELFF	TGTGCCAGCAGCCCCTTTTTGACCGGGGAGCTGTTTTTT
.	TRBD1	TRBV5-5	TRBJ2-7	CASSLWTGSYEQYF	TGTGCCAGCAGCTTGTGGACAGGGTCCTACGAGCAGTACTTC
.	.	TRBV30	TRBJ1-1	CAWSQQENTEAFF	TGTGCCTGGAGCCAACAGGAGAACACTGAAGCTTTCTTT
once	.	TRBV18	TRBJ1-3	CASSPLRGSGNTIYF	TGTGCCAGCTCACCACTTCGGGGCTCTGGAAACACCATATATTTT
.	.	TRBV6-1	TRBJ1-5	CASSVVPRAGRSNQPQHF	TGTGCCAGCAGTGTGGTCCCCAGGGCGGGGAGGAGCAATCAGCCCCAGCATTTT
.	TRBD1	TRBV29-1	TRBJ2-4	CSVTDRAPPRNIQYF	TGCAGCGTTACGGACAGGGCCCCGCCAAGGAACATTCAGTACTTC
.	.	TRBV5-1	TRBJ1-2	CASSLAQGFDGYTF	TGCGCCAGCAGCTTGGCCCAGGGATTCGATGGCTACACCTTC
.	.	TRBV6-5	TRBJ1-3	CASSYSSGLGGNTIYF	TGTGCCAGCAGTTACTCGTCAGGGCTGGGTGGAAACACCATATATTTT
.	.	TRBV7-2	TRBJ1-3	CASSLGSGFSGNTIYF	TGTGCCAGCAGCTTAGGTAGCGGTTTCTCTGGAAACACCATATATTTT
.	.	TRBV19	TRBJ1-3	CANIPGHSGNTIYF	TGTGCCAATATCCCGGGACACTCTGGAAACACCATATATTTT
.	TRBD1	TRBV19	TRBJ2-7	CATNYGQGRGEQYF	TGTGCCACTAATTATGGACAGGGGCGAGGAGAGCAGTACTTC
.	.	TRBV7-3	TRBJ2-3	CASSLFGGTDTQYF	TGTGCCAGCAGCTTATTTGGGGGGACAGATACGCAGTATTTT
.	TRBD1	TRBV30	TRBJ2-5	CAWSGRQGQETQYF	TGTGCCTGGAGTGGAAGACAGGGGCAAGAGACCCAGTACTTC
once	TRBD1	TRBV5-6	TRBJ2-1	CASRDRGYYEQFF	TGTGCCAGCCGGGACAGGGGGTACTATGAGCAGTTCTTC
.	.	TRBV9	TRBJ2-5	CASSVRGKAGSQETQYF	TGTGCCAGCAGCGTAAGGGGAAAAGCCGGGAGCCAAGAGACCCAGTACTTC
.	.	TRBV7-2	TRBJ2-2	CASSLVPSSTGELFF	TGTGCCAGCAGCTTAGTACCCTCGAGCACCGGGGAGCTGTTTTTT
.	.	TRBV2	TRBJ1-5	CASRKSLTGQPQHF	TGTGCCAGCAGGAAATCGCTTACAGGCCAGCCCCAGCATTTT
.	.	TRBV7-2	TRBJ1-5	CASSLERGLNQPQHF	TGTGCCAGCAGCTTGGAAAGGGGTCTAAATCAGCCCCAGCATTTT
.	TRBD1	TRBV4-2	TRBJ2-7	CASSPTTGTGYEQYF	TGTGCCAGCAGCCCAACGACCGGGACAGGGTACGAGCAGTACTTC
.	TRBD1	TRBV19	TRBJ1-1	CASSIQDRVNTEAFF	TGTGCCAGTAGTATACAGGACAGGGTGAACACTGAAGCTTTCTTT
few	.	TRBV29-1	TRBJ2-7	CSVDAAGTYEQYF	TGCAGCGTTGATGCAGCGGGCACCTACGAGCAGTACTTC